What follows describes a single T cell receptor beta chain. This entry is derived from a study of control samples from healthy donors and cancer patients. Some clones are missing from TCRdb's copy, which holds only in-frame ones; the method was immunoSEQ multiplex PCR. The sample has about 230,000 clones, about 80% seen once. With 2 bases removed from V and 6 bases from J, the gap between germline ends came to 4 bases. Germline assignment: CDR1 SEHNR and CDR2 FQNEAQ (reference sequence). The CDR3 contains 12 residues. The sequenced sample consisted of PBMCs. This TCR came from a woman aged 55-70 years with lung cancer. V gene TRBV7-9 combines with J gene TRBJ2-2; the D is unclear. CDR3 residues: CASSLYAGELFF. Written as DNA, the CDR3 is TGTGCCAGCAGCTTATACGCCGGGGAGCTGTTTTTT.